This is a list of T cell receptor beta chains from one sample in a study of cytomegalovirus exposure and HLA in healthy donors. Some clones are missing from TCRdb's copy, which holds only in-frame ones; the method was immunoSEQ multiplex PCR. Of around 190,000 clones detected, around 88% appear once; the ten largest clones hold around 1.6%. Input material: PBMCs. The receptors stem from a woman between 18 and 30 years old in good health and CMV-seronegative. Both conserved end residues are part of each CDR3. D genes are given only for firm matches. Rows give clone size only sometimes, using once, few, many, or a class for an expanded clone.

d_call clone_size j_call v_call cdr3_aa cdr3_nt
TRBD2 . TRBJ2-2 TRBV9 CASSVTSGGNTGELFF TGTGCCAGCAGCGTAACTAGCGGGGGGAACACCGGGGAGCTGTTTTTT
. . TRBJ2-1 TRBV19 CATGPTAGNEQFF TGTGCCACCGGACCAACCGCAGGGAATGAGCAGTTCTTC
. . TRBJ1-2 TRBV7-6 CASSLWQGKGYGYTF TGTGCCAGCAGCTTATGGCAGGGGAAGGGCTATGGCTACACCTTC
TRBD1 once TRBJ2-7 TRBV28 CASTTPGQGRYEQYF TGTGCCAGCACCACACCGGGACAGGGTAGATACGAGCAGTACTTC
. . TRBJ1-1 TRBV6-5 CASSYAGRANTEAFF TGTGCCAGCAGTTATGCCGGCAGGGCGAACACTGAAGCTTTCTTT
. . TRBJ2-3 TRBV6-5 CASSYPEDTQYF TGTGCCAGCAGTTACCCAGAAGATACGCAGTATTTT
. . TRBJ1-3 TRBV5-1 CASSPSRGPPSGNTIYF TGCGCCAGCAGCCCTTCTCGAGGGCCCCCCTCTGGAAACACCATATATTTT
TRBD1 . TRBJ1-6 TRBV9 CASSPDGQGFNSPLHF TGTGCCAGCAGCCCAGATGGACAGGGCTTCAATTCACCCCTCCACTTT
. few TRBJ2-1 TRBV6-1 CASSEQGRTNEQFF TGTGCCAGCAGTGAACAGGGGCGGACCAATGAGCAGTTCTTC
TRBD1 . TRBJ1-1 TRBV27 CASSPPGGFGTEAFF TGTGCCAGCAGTCCCCCAGGGGGGTTTGGCACTGAAGCTTTCTTT
TRBD1 once TRBJ1-2 TRBV27 CASSWTGQRGYTF TGTGCCAGCAGTTGGACAGGACAACGTGGCTACACCTTC
. few TRBJ1-5 TRBV5-6 CASSFGISNQPQHF TGTGCCAGCAGCTTCGGGATCAGTAATCAGCCCCAGCATTTT
. . TRBJ2-5 TRBV5-1 CASRASGGPQETQYF TGCGCCAGCAGGGCTTCAGGGGGGCCCCAAGAGACCCAGTACTTC
TRBD2 . TRBJ2-3 TRBV9 CASSARLAGPDTQYF TGTGCCAGCAGCGCCCGACTAGCAGGGCCAGATACGCAGTATTTT
TRBD1 . TRBJ1-4 TRBV7-9 CASSFTTGPTNEKLFF TGTGCCAGCAGCTTTACGACAGGGCCAACTAATGAAAAACTGTTTTTT
. . TRBJ2-7 TRBV4-1 CASSQDGDYEQYF TGCGCCAGCAGCCAAGATGGAGACTACGAGCAGTACTTC
. . TRBJ2-5 TRBV28 CASTQGQETQYF TGTGCCAGCACCCAGGGCCAAGAGACCCAGTACTTC
. few TRBJ1-4 TRBV19 CASSLSKSPRGRTNEKLFF TGTGCCAGTAGTCTCTCCAAATCCCCCCGGGGGAGAACTAATGAAAAACTGTTTTTT
. . TRBJ1-2 TRBV5-1 CASSSNRELWGYTF TGCGCCAGCAGCTCAAACAGGGAACTATGGGGCTACACCTTC
. . TRBJ1-2 TRBV28 CASSLSGDLSRYGYTF TGTGCCAGCAGTTTATCGGGGGACTTATCCCGTTATGGCTACACCTTC
TRBD1 once TRBJ2-2 TRBV25-1 CASSASGGRRTGELFF TGTGCCAGCAGTGCATCAGGGGGCCGGCGCACCGGGGAGCTGTTTTTT
. . TRBJ2-1 TRBV7-8 CASSFGTYRSSYNEQFF TGTGCCAGCAGCTTCGGAACCTACAGGTCTTCCTACAATGAGCAGTTCTTC
TRBD1 few TRBJ1-2 TRBV5-1 CASSQQPGQGDGYTF TGCGCCAGCAGCCAACAACCGGGACAGGGGGATGGCTACACCTTC
. . TRBJ1-5 TRBV4-2 CASSQSEYSNQPQHF TGTGCCAGCAGCCAAAGTGAGTACAGCAATCAGCCCCAGCATTTT
. . TRBJ1-5 TRBV25-1 CASRDQGMHQPQHF TGTGCCAGCAGGGACCAGGGGATGCATCAGCCCCAGCATTTT
TRBD1 . TRBJ1-5 TRBV27 CASSSNLIQGARQPQHF TGTGCCAGCAGTTCCAATCTGATACAGGGGGCCAGGCAGCCCCAGCATTTT
TRBD2 . TRBJ2-3 TRBV18 CASSRGSGSADTQYF TGTGCCAGCTCACGGGGTAGCGGGAGTGCAGATACGCAGTATTTT
TRBD1 . TRBJ1-5 TRBV9 CASSVEDRVQPQHF TGTGCCAGCAGCGTAGAGGACAGGGTTCAGCCCCAGCATTTT
. . TRBJ2-3 TRBV6-1 CASSEGGATDTQYF TGTGCCAGCAGTGAGGGCGGGGCCACAGATACGCAGTATTTT
TRBD2 . TRBJ2-7 TRBV19 CASSIGLAGEEQYF TGTGCCAGTAGTATAGGACTAGCGGGAGAGGAGCAGTACTTC
TRBD1 . TRBJ1-1 TRBV5-1 CASSLGGQALTEAFF TGCGCCAGCAGCTTGGGGGGACAGGCTTTAACTGAAGCTTTCTTT
TRBD1 . TRBJ1-5 TRBV7-9 CASSLGQANNQPQHF TGTGCCAGCAGCCTGGGACAGGCCAACAATCAGCCCCAGCATTTT
TRBD2 . TRBJ2-6 TRBV19 CASSTSGSSGANVLTF TGTGCCAGTAGTACTAGCGGGAGTTCCGGGGCCAACGTCCTGACTTTC
TRBD2 . TRBJ2-7 TRBV5-1 CASSLALVIGEGEQYF TGCGCCAGCAGCTTGGCCTTAGTCATAGGGGAGGGAGAGCAGTACTTC
TRBD1 . TRBJ1-3 TRBV4-1 CASSQDEDRANTIYF TGCGCCAGCAGCCAAGATGAGGACAGGGCTAACACCATATATTTT
. . TRBJ1-3 TRBV6-5 CASSKDSPRRDTIYF TGTGCCAGCAGTAAGGACAGCCCAAGACGGGACACCATATATTTT
. . TRBJ1-1 TRBV6-4 CASSLEVNTEAFF TGTGCCAGCAGCCTAGAGGTGAACACTGAAGCTTTCTTT
TRBD2 . TRBJ2-1 TRBV25-1 CASSELTSGSYNEQFF TGTGCCAGCAGTGAACTAACTAGCGGCTCCTACAATGAGCAGTTCTTC
TRBD2 . TRBJ2-2 TRBV5-4 CASSPQFLAGGAGGELFF TGTGCCAGCAGCCCTCAGTTTCTAGCGGGAGGGGCTGGCGGGGAGCTGTTTTTT
. . TRBJ2-3 TRBV5-1 CASSTSFATDTQYF TGCGCCAGCAGTACTAGTTTCGCCACAGATACGCAGTATTTT
TRBD1 . TRBJ1-1 TRBV25-1 CASSETGIANTEAFF TGTGCCAGCAGTGAGACAGGGATTGCGAACACTGAAGCTTTCTTT